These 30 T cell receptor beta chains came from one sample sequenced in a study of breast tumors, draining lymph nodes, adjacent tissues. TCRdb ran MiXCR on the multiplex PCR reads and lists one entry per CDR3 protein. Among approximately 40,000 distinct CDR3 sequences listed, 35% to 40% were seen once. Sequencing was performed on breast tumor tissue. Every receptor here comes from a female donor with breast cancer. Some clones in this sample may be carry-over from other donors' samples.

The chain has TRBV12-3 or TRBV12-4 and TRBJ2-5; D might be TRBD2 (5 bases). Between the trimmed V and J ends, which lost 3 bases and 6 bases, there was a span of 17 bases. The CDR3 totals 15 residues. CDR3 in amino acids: CASSFGSSGKQTQYF. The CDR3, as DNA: TGTGCCAGCAGTTTTGGTTCTTCCGGGAAACAGACCCAGTACTTC.

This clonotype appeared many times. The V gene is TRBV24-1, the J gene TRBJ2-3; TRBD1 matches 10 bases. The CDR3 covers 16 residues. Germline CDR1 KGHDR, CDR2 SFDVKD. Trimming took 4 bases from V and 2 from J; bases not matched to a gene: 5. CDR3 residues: CATSDRTGGTTDTQYF. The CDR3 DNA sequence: TGTGCCACCAGTGACCGGACAGGGGGAACCACAGATACGCAGTATTTT.

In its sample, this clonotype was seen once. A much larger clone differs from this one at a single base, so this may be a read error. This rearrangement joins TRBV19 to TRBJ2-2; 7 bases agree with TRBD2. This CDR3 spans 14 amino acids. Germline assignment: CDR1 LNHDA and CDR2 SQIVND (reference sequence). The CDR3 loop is CASRGGSYTEELFF. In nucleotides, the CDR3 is TGTGCCAGTAGGGGCGGGAGTTACACCGAGGAGCTGTTTTTT.

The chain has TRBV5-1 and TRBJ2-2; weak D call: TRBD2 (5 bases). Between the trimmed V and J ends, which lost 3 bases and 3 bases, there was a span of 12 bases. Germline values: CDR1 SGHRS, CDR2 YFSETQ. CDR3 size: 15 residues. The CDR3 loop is CASSSTGKDTGELFF. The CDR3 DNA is TGCGCCAGCAGCTCGACGGGGAAGGACACCGGGGAGCTGTTTTTT.

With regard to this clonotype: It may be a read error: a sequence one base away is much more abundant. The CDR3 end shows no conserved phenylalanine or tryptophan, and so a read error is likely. CDR3 DNA sequence: TGTGCCAGCAGCCAACTGGGGGAACGATCAAATGAAAAACTGTTTCTT. This sequence encodes CASSQLGERSNEKLFL. The genes are TRBV5-8 and TRBJ1-4, with a weak D call TRBD1 (5 bases). CDR3 length: 16 residues. Germline V gene lookup returns CDR1 SGHTS and CDR2 YDEGEE. Between the trimmed V and J ends, which lost 4 bases and 5 bases, there was a span of 18 bases.

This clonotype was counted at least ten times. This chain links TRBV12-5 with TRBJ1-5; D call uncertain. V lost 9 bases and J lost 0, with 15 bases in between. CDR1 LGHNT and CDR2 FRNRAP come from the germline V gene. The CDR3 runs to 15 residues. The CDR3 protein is CASHPLIRSNQPQHF. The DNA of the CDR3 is TGTGCTAGCCACCCTTTAATTCGTAGCAATCAGCCCCAGCATTTT.

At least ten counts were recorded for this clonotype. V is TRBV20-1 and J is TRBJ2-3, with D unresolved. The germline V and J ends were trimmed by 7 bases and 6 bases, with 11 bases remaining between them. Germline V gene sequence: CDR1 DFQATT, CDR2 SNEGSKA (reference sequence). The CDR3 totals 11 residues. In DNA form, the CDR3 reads TGCAGTGGGCTGGAGTGGGATACGCAGTATTTT. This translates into CSGLEWDTQYF.

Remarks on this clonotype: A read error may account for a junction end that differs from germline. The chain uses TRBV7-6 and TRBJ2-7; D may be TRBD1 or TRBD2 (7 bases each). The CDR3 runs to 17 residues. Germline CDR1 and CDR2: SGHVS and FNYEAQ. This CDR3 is CASSLEVGGQGDYEQCF. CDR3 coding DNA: TGTGCCAGCAGCTTAGAAGTGGGAGGCCAGGGGGACTACGAGCAGTGCTTC.

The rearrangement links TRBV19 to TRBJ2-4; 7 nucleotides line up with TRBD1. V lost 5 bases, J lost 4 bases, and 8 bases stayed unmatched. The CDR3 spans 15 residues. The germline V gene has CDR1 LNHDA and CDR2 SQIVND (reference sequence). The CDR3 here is CASSPTGTVKNIQYF. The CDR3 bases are TGTGCCAGTAGTCCCACCGGGACAGTAAAAAACATTCAGTACTTC.

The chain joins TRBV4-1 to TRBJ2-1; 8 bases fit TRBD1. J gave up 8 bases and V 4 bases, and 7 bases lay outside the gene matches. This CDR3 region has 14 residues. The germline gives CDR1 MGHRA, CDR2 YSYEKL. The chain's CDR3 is CASSPRAQGDEQFF. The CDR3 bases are TGCGCCAGCAGCCCACGGGCACAGGGGGATGAGCAGTTCTTC.

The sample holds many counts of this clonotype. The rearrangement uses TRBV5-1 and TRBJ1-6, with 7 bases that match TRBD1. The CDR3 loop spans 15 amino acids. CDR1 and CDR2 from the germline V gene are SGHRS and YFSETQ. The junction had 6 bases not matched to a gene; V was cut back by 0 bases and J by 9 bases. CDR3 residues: CASSLAATGTSPLHF. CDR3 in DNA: TGCGCCAGCAGCTTGGCCGCGACAGGGACTTCACCCCTCCACTTT.

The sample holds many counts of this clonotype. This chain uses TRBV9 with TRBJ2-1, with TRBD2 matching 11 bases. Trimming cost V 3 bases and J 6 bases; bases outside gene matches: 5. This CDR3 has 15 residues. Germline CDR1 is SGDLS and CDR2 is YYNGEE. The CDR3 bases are TGTGCCAGCAGCGCCACTAGCGGGAGAAGCAATGAGCAGTTCTTC. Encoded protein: CASSATSGRSNEQFF.

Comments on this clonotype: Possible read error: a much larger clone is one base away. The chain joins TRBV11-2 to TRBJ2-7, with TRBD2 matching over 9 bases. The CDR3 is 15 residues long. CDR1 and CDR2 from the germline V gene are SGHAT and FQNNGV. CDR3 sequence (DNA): TGTGCCGGCAGCTTTCAGGTAGCGGGAGTGGGGGAGCAGTACTTC. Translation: CAGSFQVAGVGEQYF.

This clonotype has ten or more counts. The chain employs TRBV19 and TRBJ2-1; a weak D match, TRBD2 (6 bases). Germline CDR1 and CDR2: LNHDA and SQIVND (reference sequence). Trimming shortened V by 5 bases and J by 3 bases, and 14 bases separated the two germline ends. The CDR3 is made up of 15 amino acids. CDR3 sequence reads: CASSPTSKGYNEQFF. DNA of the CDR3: TGTGCCAGTAGTCCGACTAGTAAGGGCTACAATGAGCAGTTCTTC.

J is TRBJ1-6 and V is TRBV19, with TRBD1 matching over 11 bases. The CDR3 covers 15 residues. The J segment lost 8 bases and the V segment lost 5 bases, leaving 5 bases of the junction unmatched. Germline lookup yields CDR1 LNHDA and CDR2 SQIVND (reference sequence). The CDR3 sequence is CASSPRDRGDSPLHF. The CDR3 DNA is TGTGCCAGTAGTCCCCGGGACAGGGGGGATTCACCCCTCCACTTT.

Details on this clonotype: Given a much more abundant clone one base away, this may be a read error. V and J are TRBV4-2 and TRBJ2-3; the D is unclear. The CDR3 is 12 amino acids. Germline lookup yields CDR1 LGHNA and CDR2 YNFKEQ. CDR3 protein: CVSSWGTDTQYF. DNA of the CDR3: TGTGTCAGCAGTTGGGGCACAGATACGCAGTATTTT.

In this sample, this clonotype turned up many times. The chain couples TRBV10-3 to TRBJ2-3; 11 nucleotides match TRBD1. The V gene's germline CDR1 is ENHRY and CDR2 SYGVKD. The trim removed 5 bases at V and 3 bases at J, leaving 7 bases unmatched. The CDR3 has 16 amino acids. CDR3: CAISQRTGGGTDTQYF. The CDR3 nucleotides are TGTGCCATCAGTCAACGGACAGGGGGCGGGACAGATACGCAGTATTTT.

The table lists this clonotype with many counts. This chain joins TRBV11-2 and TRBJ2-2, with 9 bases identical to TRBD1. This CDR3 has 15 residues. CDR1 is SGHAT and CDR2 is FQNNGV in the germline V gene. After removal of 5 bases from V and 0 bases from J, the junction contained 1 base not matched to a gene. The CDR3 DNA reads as TGTGCCAGCAGCGGACAGGGGACGAACACCGGGGAGCTGTTTTTT. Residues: CASSGQGTNTGELFF.

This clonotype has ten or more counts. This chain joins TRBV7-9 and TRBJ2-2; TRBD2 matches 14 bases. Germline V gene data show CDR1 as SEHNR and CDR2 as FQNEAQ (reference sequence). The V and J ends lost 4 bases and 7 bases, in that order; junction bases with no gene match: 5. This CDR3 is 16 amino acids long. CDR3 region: CASSSGLAGAFGELFF. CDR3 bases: TGTGCCAGCAGCTCGGGACTAGCGGGAGCTTTCGGGGAGCTGTTTTTT.

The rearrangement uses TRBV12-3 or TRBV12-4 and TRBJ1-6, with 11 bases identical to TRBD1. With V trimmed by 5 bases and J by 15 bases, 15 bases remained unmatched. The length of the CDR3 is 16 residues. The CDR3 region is CASSPSLGTGGPGLHF. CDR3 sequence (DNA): TGTGCCAGCAGTCCAAGCCTCGGGACAGGGGGTCCCGGCCTCCACTTT.

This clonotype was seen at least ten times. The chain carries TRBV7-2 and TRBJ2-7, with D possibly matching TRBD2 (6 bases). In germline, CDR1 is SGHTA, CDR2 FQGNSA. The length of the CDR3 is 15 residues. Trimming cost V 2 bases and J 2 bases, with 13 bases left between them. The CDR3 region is CASSLRPSATYEQYF. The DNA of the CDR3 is TGTGCCAGCAGCTTACGGCCTAGCGCTACCTACGAGCAGTACTTC.

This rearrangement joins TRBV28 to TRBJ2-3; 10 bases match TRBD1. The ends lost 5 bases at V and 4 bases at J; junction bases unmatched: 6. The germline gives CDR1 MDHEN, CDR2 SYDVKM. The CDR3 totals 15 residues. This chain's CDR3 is CASSRPGQGSDTQYF. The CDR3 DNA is TGTGCCAGCAGTCGCCCGGGACAGGGGTCAGATACGCAGTATTTT.

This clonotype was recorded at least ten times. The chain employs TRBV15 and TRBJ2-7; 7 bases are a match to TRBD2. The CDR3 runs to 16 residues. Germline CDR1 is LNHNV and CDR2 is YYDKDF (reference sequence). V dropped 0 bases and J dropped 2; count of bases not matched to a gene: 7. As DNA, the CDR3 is TGTGCCACCAGCAGAGAAGGGGCGGGAGCGGCCTACGAGCAGTACTTC. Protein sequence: CATSREGAGAAYEQYF.

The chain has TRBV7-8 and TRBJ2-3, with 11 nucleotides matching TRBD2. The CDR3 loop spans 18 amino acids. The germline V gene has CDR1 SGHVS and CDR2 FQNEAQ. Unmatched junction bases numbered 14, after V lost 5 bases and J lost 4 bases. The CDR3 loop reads CASSQEATSGSNADTQYF. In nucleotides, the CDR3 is TGTGCCAGCAGCCAAGAGGCCACTAGCGGGAGTAACGCAGATACGCAGTATTTT.

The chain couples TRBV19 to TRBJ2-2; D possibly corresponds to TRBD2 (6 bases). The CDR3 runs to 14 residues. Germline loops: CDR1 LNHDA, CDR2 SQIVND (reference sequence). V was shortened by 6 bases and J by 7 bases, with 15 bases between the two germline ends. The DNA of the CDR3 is TGTGCCAGTAGGAGGAGGGCCCAGGACGGGGAGCTGTTTTTT. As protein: CASRRRAQDGELFF. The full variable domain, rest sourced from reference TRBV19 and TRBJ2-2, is DGGITQSPKYLFRKEGQNVTLSCEQNLNHDAMYWYRQDPGQGLRLIYYSQIVNDFQKGDIAEGYSVSREKKESFPLTVTSAQKNPTAFYLCASRRRAQDGELFFGEGSRLTVL.

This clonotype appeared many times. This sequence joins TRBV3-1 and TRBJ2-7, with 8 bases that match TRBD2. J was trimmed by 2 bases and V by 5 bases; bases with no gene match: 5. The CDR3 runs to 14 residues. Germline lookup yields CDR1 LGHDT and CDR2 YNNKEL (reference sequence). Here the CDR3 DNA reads TGTGCCAGCAGCGCGGACGGGGGGGCCTACGAGCAGTACTTC. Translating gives CASSADGGAYEQYF.

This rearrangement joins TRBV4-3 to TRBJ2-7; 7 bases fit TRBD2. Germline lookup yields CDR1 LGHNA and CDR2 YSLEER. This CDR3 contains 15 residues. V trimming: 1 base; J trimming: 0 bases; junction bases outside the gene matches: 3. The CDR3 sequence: CASSQVASGSYEQYF. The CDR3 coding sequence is TGCGCCAGCAGCCAAGTAGCTAGCGGCTCCTACGAGCAGTACTTC.

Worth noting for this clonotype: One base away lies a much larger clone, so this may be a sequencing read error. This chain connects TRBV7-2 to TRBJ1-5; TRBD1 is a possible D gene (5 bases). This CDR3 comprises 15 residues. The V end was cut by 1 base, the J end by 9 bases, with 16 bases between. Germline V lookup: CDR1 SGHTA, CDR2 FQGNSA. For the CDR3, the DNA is TGTGCCAGCAGCTTAGACAGGACGAGTTATCGGCCCCAGCATTTT. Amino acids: CASSLDRTSYRPQHF.

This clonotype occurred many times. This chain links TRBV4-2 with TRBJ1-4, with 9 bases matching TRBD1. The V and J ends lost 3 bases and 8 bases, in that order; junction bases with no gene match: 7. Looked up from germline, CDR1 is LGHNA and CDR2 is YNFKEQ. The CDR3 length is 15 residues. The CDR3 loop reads CASSHAGQGEEKLFF. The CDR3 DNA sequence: TGTGCCAGCAGCCACGCGGGACAGGGCGAGGAAAAACTGTTTTTT.

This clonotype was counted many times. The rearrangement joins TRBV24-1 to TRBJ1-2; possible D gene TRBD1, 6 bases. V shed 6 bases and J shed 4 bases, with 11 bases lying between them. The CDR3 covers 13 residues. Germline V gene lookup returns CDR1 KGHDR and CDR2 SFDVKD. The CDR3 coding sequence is TGTGCCACCAGTAAAGGGGGTGGCTATGGCTACACCTTC. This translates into CATSKGGGYGYTF.